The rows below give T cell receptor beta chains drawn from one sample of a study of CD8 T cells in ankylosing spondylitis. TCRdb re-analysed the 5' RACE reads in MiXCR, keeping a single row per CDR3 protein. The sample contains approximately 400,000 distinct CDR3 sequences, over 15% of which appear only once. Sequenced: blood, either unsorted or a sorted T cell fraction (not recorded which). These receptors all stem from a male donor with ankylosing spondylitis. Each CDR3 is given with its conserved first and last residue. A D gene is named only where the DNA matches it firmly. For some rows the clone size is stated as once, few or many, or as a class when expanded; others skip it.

CDR3aa: CASSLSTSLAGELFF
CDR3nt: TGTGCCAGCAGCTTAAGTACCAGTCTGGCCGGGGAGCTGTTTTTT
j_gene: TRBJ2-2
v_gene: TRBV13
abundance: .
d_gene: .

CDR3aa: CASSQYEAGELFF
CDR3nt: TGTGCCAGCAGCCAATACGAGGCCGGGGAGCTGTTTTTT
j_gene: TRBJ2-2
v_gene: TRBV6-2/TRBV6-3
abundance: few
d_gene: .

CDR3aa: CASSQDQPVLTGEKLFF
CDR3nt: TGTGCCAGCAGCCAAGATCAACCCGTCTTAACAGGTGAAAAACTGTTTTTT
j_gene: TRBJ1-4
v_gene: TRBV3-1
abundance: few
d_gene: .

CDR3aa: CASSLRGSDGELFF
CDR3nt: TGTGCCAGCAGCTTAAGGGGGAGTGACGGGGAGCTGTTTTTT
j_gene: TRBJ2-2
v_gene: TRBV7-2
abundance: .
d_gene: .

CDR3aa: CASSRPGPTEAFF
CDR3nt: TGTGCCAGCAGCCGACCGGGACCCACTGAAGCTTTCTTT
j_gene: TRBJ1-1
v_gene: TRBV7-2
abundance: .
d_gene: .

CDR3aa: CASSSQQGLYAKNIQYF
CDR3nt: TGTGCCAGCAGTTCCCAACAGGGGCTCTACGCCAAAAACATTCAGTACTTC
j_gene: TRBJ2-4
v_gene: TRBV28
abundance: few
d_gene: TRBD1

CDR3aa: CASSFGLGLYNEQFF
CDR3nt: TGTGCCAGCAGTTTCGGTCTAGGCCTCTACAATGAGCAGTTCTTC
j_gene: TRBJ2-1
v_gene: TRBV12-3/TRBV12-4
abundance: many
d_gene: .

CDR3aa: CASQRERNEQYF
CDR3nt: TGTGCCAGTCAGCGGGAGAGGAACGAGCAGTACTTC
j_gene: TRBJ2-7
v_gene: TRBV11-2
abundance: few
d_gene: TRBD2

CDR3aa: CASSLRGGTNYGYTF
CDR3nt: TGTGCCAGCAGTCTTCGGGGTGGGACTAACTATGGCTACACCTTC
j_gene: TRBJ1-2
v_gene: TRBV6-1
abundance: once
d_gene: .

CDR3aa: CASSPPLAGVNNEQFF
CDR3nt: TGTGCCAGCTCACCTCCGCTAGCGGGAGTGAACAATGAGCAGTTCTTC
j_gene: TRBJ2-1
v_gene: TRBV18
abundance: few
d_gene: TRBD2

CDR3aa: CASSTSRGRETQYF
CDR3nt: TGTGCCAGTAGTACGAGCCGGGGCCGGGAGACCCAGTACTTC
j_gene: TRBJ2-5
v_gene: TRBV19
abundance: once
d_gene: .

CDR3aa: CASSFTDRLAYEQYF
CDR3nt: TGTGCCAGCAGTTTTACAGACAGGTTAGCCTACGAGCAGTACTTC
j_gene: TRBJ2-7
v_gene: TRBV28
abundance: few
d_gene: .

CDR3aa: CASSLGTGNPYEQYF
CDR3nt: TGTGCCAGCAGCTTAGGGACAGGAAATCCCTACGAGCAGTACTTC
j_gene: TRBJ2-7
v_gene: TRBV7-2
abundance: .
d_gene: TRBD1

CDR3aa: CATSDPLAGASNEQFF
CDR3nt: TGTGCCACCAGTGATCCTTTAGCGGGAGCCTCAAATGAGCAGTTCTTC
j_gene: TRBJ2-1
v_gene: TRBV24-1
abundance: few
d_gene: TRBD2

CDR3aa: CASSPTGASEQYF
CDR3nt: TGTGCCAGCAGTCCTACAGGGGCTAGCGAGCAGTACTTC
j_gene: TRBJ2-7
v_gene: TRBV12-3/TRBV12-4
abundance: few
d_gene: TRBD1

CDR3aa: CASSHPGRVNTEAFF
CDR3nt: TGCGCCAGCAGCCATCCAGGGAGGGTGAACACTGAAGCTTTCTTT
j_gene: TRBJ1-1
v_gene: TRBV4-1
abundance: many
d_gene: .

CDR3aa: CASSLGGAPDTQYF
CDR3nt: TGTGCCAGCAGCTTAGGTGGCGCTCCAGATACGCAGTATTTT
j_gene: TRBJ2-3
v_gene: TRBV7-6
abundance: few
d_gene: .

CDR3aa: CATSRGQTGPYEQYF
CDR3nt: TGTGCCACCAGCAGAGGACAGACAGGACCCTACGAGCAGTACTTC
j_gene: TRBJ2-7
v_gene: TRBV15
abundance: .
d_gene: .

CDR3aa: CASSSPGAGGSYNEQFF
CDR3nt: TGTGCCAGCAGCAGCCCGGGAGCGGGGGGCTCCTACAATGAGCAGTTCTTC
j_gene: TRBJ2-1
v_gene: TRBV7-2
abundance: .
d_gene: TRBD2

CDR3aa: CASSLSDGGYEQYF
CDR3nt: TGTGCCAGCAGCTTATCGGACGGGGGCTACGAGCAGTACTTC
j_gene: TRBJ2-7
v_gene: TRBV7-6
abundance: .
d_gene: .